This T cell receptor (beta chain) comes out of a study of blood T cell repertoires in COVID-19 (dated by TCRdb to 2020 to 2021). About the investigation overall: Samples covering the acute and convalescent phases of COVID-19 were provided by collaborators in the United States, Italy and Spain. A freely available public database, intended as a resource for researchers studying the immune response to SARS-CoV-2, is where the repertoires were released. Sample metadata almost always included a de-identified subject ID, COVID-19 status, age in years and sex. Subjects who had been exposed to COVID-19, were actively infected with it, or had recovered from it provided the deeply sampled blood TCRbeta repertoires that made up the dataset. Samples came from the ongoing ImmuneRACE study (first 160 participants) plus 1,254 subjects from 6 global collaborators. Where available, HLA class I and class II types were obtained from metadata supplied by the sample provider rather than from assay-based typing. The material from the prospective study consisted of cDNA or gDNA derived from T cells, B-cell-depleted T cells, or PBMCs. General findings and caveats noted by the study authors: The amount of clinical and demographic metadata varied by source and participant and was provided uncurated.

One collaborating source in Seattle enrolled patients while the patients were actively infected and followed the patients over time throughout the course of disease. Each collaborating institution followed its own protocols to collect whole blood in K2EDTA tubes. Collaborator samples were shipped for TCRbeta analysis as frozen whole blood, isolated PBMCs, or DNA extracted from either sample type. Turning to this clone: The antigen this receptor binds is unknown. No base quality values were provided; no much bigger clone lies one nucleotide off.

TCRbeta CDR3 regions were amplified from genomic DNA by means of the immunoSEQ Assay, a bias-controlled multiplex PCR. Per the original workflow: Within the assay, amplification of reference gene primers was used to estimate how many nucleated cells each sample contained. To quantify the absolute abundance of each unique TCRbeta CDR3 rearrangement, sequence reads were collapsed and filtered. Productive Simpson clonality was computed per sample as the square root of Simpson's diversity index over productive rearrangements. TCRdb took over this immuneACCESS table, retaining in-frame rearrangements with V and J assigned. Such tables are incomplete; in checked studies, under half of the missing clones stem from an unresolved V gene, and the remainder is unexplained. V and J calls and clone size are those listed in that table; D and trimming were worked out from the DNA. The sample table contains 200,000 to 300,000 clones; only one count was recorded for roughly 85% of them. The ten largest clonotypes hold 4.5% to 5.5% of the sample.

Trimming costs V 8 bases and J 4 bases, and their ends lie 17 bases apart. The CDR3 runs 14 amino acids, cysteine and phenylalanine included. The read is trimmed to its CDR3 DNA, 42 bases read in frame from base 1. Based on the germline V gene, the CDR1 and CDR2 sequences are SGHTA and FQGNSA. The clonotype originates from a man between 50 and 59 years old with COVID-19, enrolled during active disease. The chain is encoded by TRBV7-2 joined to TRBJ1-1; a weak D assignment points to TRBD1 (5 bases agree). Sequencing was done on a sample of peripheral blood. The sequenced DNA is TGTGCCAGCTCCCAGTCCGACAGAATCACTGAAGCTTTCTTT. Its protein is CASSQSDRITEAFF.